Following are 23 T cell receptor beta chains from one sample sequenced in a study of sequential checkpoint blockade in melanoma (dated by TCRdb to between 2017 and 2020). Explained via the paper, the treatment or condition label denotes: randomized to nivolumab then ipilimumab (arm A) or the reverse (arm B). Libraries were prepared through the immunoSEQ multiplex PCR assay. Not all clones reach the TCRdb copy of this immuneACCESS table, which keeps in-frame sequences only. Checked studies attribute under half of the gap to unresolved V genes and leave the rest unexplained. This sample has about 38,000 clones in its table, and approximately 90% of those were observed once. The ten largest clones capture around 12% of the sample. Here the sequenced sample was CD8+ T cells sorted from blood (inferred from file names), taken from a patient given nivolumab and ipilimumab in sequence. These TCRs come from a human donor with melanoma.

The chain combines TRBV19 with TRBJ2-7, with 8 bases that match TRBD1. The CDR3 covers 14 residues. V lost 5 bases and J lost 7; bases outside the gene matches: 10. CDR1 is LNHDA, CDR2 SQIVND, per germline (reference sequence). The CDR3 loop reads CASSPTQGAREQYF. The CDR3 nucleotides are TGTGCCAGTAGTCCGACCCAGGGGGCGCGGGAGCAGTACTTC.

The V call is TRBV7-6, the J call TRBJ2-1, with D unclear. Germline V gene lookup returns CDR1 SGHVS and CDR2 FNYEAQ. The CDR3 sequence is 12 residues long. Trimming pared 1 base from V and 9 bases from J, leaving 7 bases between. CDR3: CASSLGSLEQFF. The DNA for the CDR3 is TGTGCCAGCAGCTTAGGTAGTCTTGAGCAGTTCTTC.

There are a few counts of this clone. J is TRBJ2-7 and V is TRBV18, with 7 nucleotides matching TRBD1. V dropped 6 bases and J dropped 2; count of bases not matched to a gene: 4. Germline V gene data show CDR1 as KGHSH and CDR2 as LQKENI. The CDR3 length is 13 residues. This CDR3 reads CASSQGQTYEQYV. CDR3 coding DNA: TGTGCCAGCTCTCAGGGACAGACCTACGAGCAGTACGTC.

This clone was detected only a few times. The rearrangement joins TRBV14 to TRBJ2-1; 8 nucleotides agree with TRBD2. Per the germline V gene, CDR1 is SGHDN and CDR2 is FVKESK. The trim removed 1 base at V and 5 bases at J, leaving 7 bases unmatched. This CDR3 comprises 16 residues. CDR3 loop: CASSQGYLAGHNEQFF. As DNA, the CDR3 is TGTGCCAGCAGCCAAGGATATCTAGCGGGCCACAATGAGCAGTTCTTC.

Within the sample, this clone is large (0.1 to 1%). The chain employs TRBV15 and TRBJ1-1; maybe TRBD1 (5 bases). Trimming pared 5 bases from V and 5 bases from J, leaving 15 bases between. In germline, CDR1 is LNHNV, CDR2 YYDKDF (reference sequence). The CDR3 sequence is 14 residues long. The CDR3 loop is CATSAVRRGTEAFF. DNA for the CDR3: TGTGCCACCAGCGCTGTTCGGAGGGGAACTGAAGCTTTCTTT.

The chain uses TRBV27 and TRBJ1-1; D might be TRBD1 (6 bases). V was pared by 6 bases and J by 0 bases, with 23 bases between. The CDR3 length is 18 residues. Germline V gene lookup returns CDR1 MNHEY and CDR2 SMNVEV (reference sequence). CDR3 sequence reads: CASSLTHPGQLLNTEAFF. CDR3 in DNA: TGTGCCAGCAGCCTCACCCATCCGGGACAACTTCTGAACACTGAAGCTTTCTTT.

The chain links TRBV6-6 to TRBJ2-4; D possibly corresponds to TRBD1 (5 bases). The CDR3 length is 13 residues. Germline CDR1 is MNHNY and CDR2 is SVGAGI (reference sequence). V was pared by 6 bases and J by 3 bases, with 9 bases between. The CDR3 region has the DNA TGTGCCAGCAGCCCCCAGGGCAAAAACATTCAGTACTTC. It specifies CASSPQGKNIQYF.

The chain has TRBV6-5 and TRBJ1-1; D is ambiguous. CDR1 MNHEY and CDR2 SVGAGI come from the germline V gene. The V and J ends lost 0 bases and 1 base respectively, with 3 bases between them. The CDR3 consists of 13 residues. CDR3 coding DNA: TGTGCCAGCAGTTACTCAGCGAACACTGAAGCTTTCTTT. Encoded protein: CASSYSANTEAFF.

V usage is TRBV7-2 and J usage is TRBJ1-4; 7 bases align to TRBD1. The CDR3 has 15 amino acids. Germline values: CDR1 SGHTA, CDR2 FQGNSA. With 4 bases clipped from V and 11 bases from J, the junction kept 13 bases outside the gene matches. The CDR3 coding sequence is TGTGCCAGCAGCTCTAACAGGGGTCTGGTGGGGAAACTGTTTTTT. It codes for CASSSNRGLVGKLFF.

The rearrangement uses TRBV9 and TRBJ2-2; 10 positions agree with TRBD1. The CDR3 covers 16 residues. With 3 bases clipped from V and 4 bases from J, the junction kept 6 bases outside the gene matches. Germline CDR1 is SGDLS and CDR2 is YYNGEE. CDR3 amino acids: CASSGHGTGVTGELFF. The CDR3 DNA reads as TGTGCCAGCAGCGGCCACGGGACAGGGGTCACCGGGGAGCTGTTTTTT.

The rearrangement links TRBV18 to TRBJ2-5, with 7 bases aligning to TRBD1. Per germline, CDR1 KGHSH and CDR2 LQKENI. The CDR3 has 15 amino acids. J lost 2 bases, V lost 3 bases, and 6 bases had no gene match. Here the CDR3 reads CASSPTGQIQETQYF. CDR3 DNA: TGTGCCAGCTCACCCACGGGACAGATTCAAGAGACCCAGTACTTC.

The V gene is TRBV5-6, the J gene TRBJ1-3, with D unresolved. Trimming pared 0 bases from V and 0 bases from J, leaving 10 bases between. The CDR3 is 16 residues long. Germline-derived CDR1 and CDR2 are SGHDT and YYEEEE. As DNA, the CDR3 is TGTGCCAGCAGCTTGGGGGCCCAGAGCTCTGGAAACACCATATATTTT. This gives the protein CASSLGAQSSGNTIYF.

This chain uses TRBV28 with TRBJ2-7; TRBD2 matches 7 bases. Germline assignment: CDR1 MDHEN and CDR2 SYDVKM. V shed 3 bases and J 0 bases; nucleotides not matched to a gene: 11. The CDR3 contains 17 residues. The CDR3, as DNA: TGTGCCAGCAGTTTTTCGTCCCGGGACTACCTCTCCTACGAGCAGTACTTC. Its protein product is CASSFSSRDYLSYEQYF.

The CDR3 sequence: CSVGFVPYEQYF. CDR3 sequence (DNA): TGCAGCGTTGGTTTCGTTCCCTACGAGCAGTACTTC. This sequence joins TRBV29-1 and TRBJ2-7; the D is unclear. The CDR3 runs to 12 residues. Germline assignment: CDR1 SQVTM and CDR2 ANQGSEA. Between the trimmed V and J ends, which lost 4 bases and 2 bases, there was a span of 9 bases.

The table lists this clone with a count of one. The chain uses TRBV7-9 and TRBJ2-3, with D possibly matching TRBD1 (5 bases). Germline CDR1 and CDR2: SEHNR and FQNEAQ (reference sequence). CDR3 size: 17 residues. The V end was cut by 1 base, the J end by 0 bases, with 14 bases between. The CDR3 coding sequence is TGTGCCAGCAGCTTAGGAGAAAGGGGCTCCAGCACAGATACGCAGTATTTT. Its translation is CASSLGERGSSTDTQYF.

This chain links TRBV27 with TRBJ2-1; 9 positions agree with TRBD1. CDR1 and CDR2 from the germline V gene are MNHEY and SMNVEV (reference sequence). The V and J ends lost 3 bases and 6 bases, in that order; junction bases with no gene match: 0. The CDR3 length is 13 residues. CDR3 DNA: TGTGCCAGCAGTTTGACAGGGGGCAATGAGCAGTTCTTC. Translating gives CASSLTGGNEQFF.

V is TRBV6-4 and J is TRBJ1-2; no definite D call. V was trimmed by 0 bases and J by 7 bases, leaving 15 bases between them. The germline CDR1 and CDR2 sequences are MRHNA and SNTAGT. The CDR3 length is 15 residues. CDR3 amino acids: CASSDSVLGSGGYTF. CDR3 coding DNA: TGTGCCAGCAGTGACTCGGTGCTCGGGTCTGGTGGCTACACCTTC.

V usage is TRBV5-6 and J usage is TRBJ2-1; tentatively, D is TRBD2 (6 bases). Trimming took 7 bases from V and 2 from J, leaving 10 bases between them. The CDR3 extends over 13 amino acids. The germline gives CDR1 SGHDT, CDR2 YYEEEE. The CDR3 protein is CASGERAYNEQFF. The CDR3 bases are TGTGCCAGCGGGGAGCGGGCCTACAATGAGCAGTTCTTC.

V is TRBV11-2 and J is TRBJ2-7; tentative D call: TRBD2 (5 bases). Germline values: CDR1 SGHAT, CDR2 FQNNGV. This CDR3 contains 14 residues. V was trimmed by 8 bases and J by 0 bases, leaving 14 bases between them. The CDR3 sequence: CASRKLGSSYEQYF. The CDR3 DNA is TGTGCCAGCCGAAAACTAGGGAGCTCCTACGAGCAGTACTTC.

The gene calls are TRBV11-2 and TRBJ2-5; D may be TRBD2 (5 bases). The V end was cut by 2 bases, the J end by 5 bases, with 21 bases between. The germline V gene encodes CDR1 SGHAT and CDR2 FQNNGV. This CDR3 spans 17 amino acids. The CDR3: CASSLHSERSRGETQYF. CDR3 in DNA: TGTGCCAGCAGCTTACATTCCGAACGATCTAGAGGGGAGACCCAGTACTTC. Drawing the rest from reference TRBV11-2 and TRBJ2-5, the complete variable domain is EAGVAQSPRYKIIEKRQSVAFWCNPISGHATLYWYQQILGQGPKLLIQFQNNGVVDDSQLPKDRFSAERLKGVDSTLKIQPAKLEDSAVYLCASSLHSERSRGETQYFGPGTRLLVL.

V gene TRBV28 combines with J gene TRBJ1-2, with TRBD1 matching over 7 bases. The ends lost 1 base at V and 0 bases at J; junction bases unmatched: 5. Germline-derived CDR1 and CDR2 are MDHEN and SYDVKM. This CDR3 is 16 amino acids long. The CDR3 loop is CASSLYRGSANYGYTF. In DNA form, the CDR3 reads TGTGCCAGCAGTTTATACAGGGGTTCGGCTAACTATGGCTACACCTTC.

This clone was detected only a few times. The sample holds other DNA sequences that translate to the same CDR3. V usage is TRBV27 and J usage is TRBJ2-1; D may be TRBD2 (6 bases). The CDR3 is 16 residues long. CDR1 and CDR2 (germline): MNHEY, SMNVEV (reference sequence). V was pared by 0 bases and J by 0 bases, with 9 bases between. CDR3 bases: TGTGCCAGCAGTTTATCAGGGAGGAGCTCCTACAATGAGCAGTTCTTC. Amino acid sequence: CASSLSGRSSYNEQFF.

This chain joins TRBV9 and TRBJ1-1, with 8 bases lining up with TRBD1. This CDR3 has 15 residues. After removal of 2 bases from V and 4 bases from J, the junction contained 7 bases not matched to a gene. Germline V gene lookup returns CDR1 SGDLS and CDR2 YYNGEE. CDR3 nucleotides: TGTGCCAGCAGCGTCGCCGGGACAGGCGGCACTGAAGCTTTCTTT. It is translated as CASSVAGTGGTEAFF. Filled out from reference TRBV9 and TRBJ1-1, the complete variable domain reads DSGVTQTPKHLITATGQRVTLRCSPRSGDLSVYWYQQSLDQGLQFLIQYYNGEERAKGNILERFSAQQFPDLHSELNLSSLELGDSALYFCASSVAGTGGTEAFFGQGTRLTVV.